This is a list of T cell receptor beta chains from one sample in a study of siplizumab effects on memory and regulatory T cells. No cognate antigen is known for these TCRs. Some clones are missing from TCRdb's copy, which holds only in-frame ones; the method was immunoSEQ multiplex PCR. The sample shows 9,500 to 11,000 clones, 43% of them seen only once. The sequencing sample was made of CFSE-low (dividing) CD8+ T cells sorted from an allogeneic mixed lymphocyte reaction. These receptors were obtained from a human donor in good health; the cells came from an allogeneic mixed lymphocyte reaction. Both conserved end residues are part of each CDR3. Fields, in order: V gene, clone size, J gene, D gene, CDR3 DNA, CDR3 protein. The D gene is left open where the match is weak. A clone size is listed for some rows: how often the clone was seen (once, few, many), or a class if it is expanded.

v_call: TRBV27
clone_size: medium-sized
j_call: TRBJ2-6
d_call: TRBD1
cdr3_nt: TGTGCCAGCAGTCACCTCCCGGGACAGGGGGCGTATGGGGCCAACGTCCTGACTTTC
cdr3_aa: CASSHLPGQGAYGANVLTF

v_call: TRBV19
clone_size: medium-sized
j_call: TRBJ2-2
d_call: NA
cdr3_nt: TGTGCCAGTAGTATACTGGGGAACACCGGGGAGCTGTTTTTT
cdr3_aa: CASSILGNTGELFF

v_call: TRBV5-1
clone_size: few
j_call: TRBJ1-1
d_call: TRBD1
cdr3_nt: TGCGCCAGCAGTGATGGACAGGGGGCTGAAGCTTTCTTT
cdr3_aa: CASSDGQGAEAFF

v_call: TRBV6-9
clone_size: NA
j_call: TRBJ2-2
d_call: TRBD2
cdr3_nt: TGTGCCAGCAGTTACACTAGCGGGGGTGGCGGGGAGCTGTTTTTT
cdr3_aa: CASSYTSGGGGELFF

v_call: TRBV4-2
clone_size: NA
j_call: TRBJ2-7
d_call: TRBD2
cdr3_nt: TGTGCCAGCAGCCAAACGGGACTAGCGGGGGACTACGAGCAGTACTTC
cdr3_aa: CASSQTGLAGDYEQYF

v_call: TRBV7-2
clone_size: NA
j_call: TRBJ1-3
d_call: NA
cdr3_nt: TGTGCCAGCAGCTTAACCCGAAACTCTGGAAACACCATATATTTT
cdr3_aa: CASSLTRNSGNTIYF

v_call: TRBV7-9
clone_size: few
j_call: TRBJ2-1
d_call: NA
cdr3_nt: TGTGCCAGCAGCTTATTACAGGATTGGCACGGTTCCTACAATGAGCAGTTCTTC
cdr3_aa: CASSLLQDWHGSYNEQFF

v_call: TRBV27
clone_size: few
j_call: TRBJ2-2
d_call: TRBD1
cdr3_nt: TGTGCCAGCAGTTTCGACGGGACAGCCGCCTTACCGAACACCGGGGAGCTGTTTTTT
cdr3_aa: CASSFDGTAALPNTGELFF

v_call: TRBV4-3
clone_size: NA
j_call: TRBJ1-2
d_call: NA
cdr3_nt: TGCGCCAGCAGCAGTTCGGGGGGAGACTATGGCTACACCTTC
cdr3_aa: CASSSSGGDYGYTF

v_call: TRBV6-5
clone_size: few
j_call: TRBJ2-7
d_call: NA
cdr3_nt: TGTGCCAGCAGTTTCACGGGGGCATTTATCGAGCAGTACTTC
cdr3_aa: CASSFTGAFIEQYF

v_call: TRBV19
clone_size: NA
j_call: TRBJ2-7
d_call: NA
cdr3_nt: TGTGCCAGCTCCTTCGACCTGGCGGGATACGAGCAGTACTTC
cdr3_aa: CASSFDLAGYEQYF

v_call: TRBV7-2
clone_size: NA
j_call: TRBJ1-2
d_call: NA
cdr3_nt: TGTGCCAGCAGCTTGGGGGTCGCGGAAGCCTACACCTTC
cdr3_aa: CASSLGVAEAYTF

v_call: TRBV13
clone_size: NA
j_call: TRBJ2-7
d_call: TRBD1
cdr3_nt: TGTGCCAGCAGCTCGGGACAGCCTTCCTACGAGCAGTACTTC
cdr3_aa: CASSSGQPSYEQYF

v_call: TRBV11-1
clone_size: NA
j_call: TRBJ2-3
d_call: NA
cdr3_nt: TGTGCCAGCAGCCCCCTGACGGGAGCAGATACGCAGTATTTT
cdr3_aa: CASSPLTGADTQYF